Below are 2 T cell receptor beta chains sequenced from a single sample in a study of T-cell reconstitution after alpha-beta-depleted transplantation in children. Preparation of the TCRbeta library was carried out with unique molecular identifiers. TCRdb recomputed calls from the PCR reads with MiXCR, one row per CDR3 protein. This table holds 600,000 to 800,000 distinct CDR3 sequences, 10% to 15% found once. This material consisted of PBMCs, taken before TCRalphabeta/CD19-depleted stem cell transplant. These receptor sequences come from a girl aged 2 to 10 with congenital amegakaryocytic thrombocytopenia, due to receive a stem cell transplant.

This clonotype was counted at least ten times. The chain recombines TRBV5-1 with TRBJ2-5; the D is unclear. The CDR3 spans 14 residues. Between the trimmed V and J ends, which lost 2 bases and 0 bases, there was a span of 8 bases. Per the germline V gene, CDR1 is SGHRS and CDR2 is YFSETQ. Here the CDR3 DNA reads TGCGCCAGCAGCTTTACATCGTACCAAGAGACCCAGTACTTC. This encodes CASSFTSYQETQYF.

At least ten counts were recorded for this clonotype. V usage is TRBV6-1 and J usage is TRBJ2-5; TRBD2 is a possible D gene (5 bases). The CDR3 consists of 14 residues. Trimming cost V 6 bases and J 5 bases, with 16 bases left between them. Germline V gives CDR1 MNHNS, CDR2 SASEGT. CDR3 in DNA: TGTGCCAGCAGCTGGGTTGAGGGTCGGGAGACCCAGTACTTC. Its translation: CASSWVEGRETQYF.